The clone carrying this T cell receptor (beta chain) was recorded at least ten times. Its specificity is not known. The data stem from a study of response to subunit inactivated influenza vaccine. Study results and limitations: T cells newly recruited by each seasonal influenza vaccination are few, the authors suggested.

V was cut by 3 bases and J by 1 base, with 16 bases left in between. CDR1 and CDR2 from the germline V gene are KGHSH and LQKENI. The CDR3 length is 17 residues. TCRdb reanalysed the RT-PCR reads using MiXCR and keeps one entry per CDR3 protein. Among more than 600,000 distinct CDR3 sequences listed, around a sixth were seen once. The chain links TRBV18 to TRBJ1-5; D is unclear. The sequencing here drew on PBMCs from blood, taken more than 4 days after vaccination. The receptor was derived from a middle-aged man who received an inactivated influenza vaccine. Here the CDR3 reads CASSPNQGLRSNQPQHF. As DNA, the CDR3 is TGTGCCAGCTCACCGAATCAAGGGTTACGGAGCAATCAGCCCCAGCATTTT.